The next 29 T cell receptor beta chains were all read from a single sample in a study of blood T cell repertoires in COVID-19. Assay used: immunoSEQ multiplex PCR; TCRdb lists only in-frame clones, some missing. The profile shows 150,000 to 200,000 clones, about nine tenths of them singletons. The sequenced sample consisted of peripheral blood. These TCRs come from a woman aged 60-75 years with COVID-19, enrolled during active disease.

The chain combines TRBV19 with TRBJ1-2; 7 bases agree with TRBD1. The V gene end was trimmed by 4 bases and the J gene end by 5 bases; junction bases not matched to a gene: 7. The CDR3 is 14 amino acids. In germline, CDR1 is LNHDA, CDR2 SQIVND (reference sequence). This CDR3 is CASSKQGRGYGYTF. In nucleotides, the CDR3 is TGTGCCAGTAGTAAACAGGGGCGCGGATATGGCTACACCTTC.

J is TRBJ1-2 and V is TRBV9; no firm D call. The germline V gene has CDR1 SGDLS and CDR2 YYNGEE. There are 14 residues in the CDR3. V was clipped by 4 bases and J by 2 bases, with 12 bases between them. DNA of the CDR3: TGTGCCAGCAGCCCTACGACGGGGAACTATGGCTACACCTTC. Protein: CASSPTTGNYGYTF.

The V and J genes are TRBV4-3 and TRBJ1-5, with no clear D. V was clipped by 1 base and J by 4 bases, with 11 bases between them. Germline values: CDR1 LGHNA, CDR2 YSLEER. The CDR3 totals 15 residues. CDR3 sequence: CASSQAVSYNQPQHF. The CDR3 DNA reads TGCGCCAGCAGCCAAGCAGTAAGTTATAATCAGCCCCAGCATTTT.

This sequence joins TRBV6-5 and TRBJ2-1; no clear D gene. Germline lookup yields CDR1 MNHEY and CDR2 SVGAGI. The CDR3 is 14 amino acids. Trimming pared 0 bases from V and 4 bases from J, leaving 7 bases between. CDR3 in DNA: TGTGCCAGCAGTTACTCGGCTAGATACAATGAGCAGTTCTTC. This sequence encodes CASSYSARYNEQFF.

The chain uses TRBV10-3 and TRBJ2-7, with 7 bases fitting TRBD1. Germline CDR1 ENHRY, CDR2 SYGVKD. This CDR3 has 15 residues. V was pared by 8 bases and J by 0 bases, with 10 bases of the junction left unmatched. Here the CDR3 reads CAIGSTGVGSYEQYF. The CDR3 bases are TGTGCCATCGGATCCACAGGGGTAGGCTCCTACGAGCAGTACTTC.

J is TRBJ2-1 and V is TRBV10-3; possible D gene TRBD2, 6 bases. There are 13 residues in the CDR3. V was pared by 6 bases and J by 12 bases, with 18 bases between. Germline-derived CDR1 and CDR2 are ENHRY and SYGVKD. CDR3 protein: CAISPRLEEGQFF. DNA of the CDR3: TGTGCCATCAGCCCGAGACTAGAGGAAGGGCAGTTCTTC.

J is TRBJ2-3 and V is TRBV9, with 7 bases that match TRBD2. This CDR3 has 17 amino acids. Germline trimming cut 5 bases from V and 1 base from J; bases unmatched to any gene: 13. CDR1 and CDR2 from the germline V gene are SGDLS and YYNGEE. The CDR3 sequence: CASSSLAELAGTDTQYF. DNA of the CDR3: TGTGCCAGCAGTTCCCTAGCGGAACTGGCGGGCACAGATACGCAGTATTTT.

CDR3 DNA sequence: TGCGCCAGCAGCTTGGTTCCGGGACAGGGAACCCAGTACTTC. As protein: CASSLVPGQGTQYF. This chain links TRBV5-1 with TRBJ2-5; TRBD1 matches 9 bases. Trimming cost V 0 bases and J 8 bases; bases outside gene matches: 5. This CDR3 contains 14 residues. Germline CDR1 reads SGHRS; CDR2 reads YFSETQ.

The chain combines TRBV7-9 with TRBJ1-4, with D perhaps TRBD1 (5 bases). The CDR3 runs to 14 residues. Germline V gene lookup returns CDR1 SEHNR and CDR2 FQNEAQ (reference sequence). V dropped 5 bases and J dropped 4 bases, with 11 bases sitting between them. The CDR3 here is CASSPRAFNEKLFF. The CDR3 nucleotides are TGTGCCAGCAGCCCCAGGGCCTTTAATGAAAAACTGTTTTTT.

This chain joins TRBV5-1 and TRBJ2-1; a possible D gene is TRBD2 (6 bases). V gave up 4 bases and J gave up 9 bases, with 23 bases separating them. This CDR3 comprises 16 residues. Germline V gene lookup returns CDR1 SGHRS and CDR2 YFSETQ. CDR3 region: CASSANQRVYNGEQFF. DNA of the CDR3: TGCGCCAGCAGCGCCAACCAGCGGGTTTACAACGGTGAGCAGTTCTTC.

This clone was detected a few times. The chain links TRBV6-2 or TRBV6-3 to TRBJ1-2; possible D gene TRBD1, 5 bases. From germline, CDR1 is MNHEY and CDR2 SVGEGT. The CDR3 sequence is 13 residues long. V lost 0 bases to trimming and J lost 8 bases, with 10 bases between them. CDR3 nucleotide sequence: TGTGCCAGCAGTTACTCCGACAGTCAGGGCTACACCTTC. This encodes CASSYSDSQGYTF.

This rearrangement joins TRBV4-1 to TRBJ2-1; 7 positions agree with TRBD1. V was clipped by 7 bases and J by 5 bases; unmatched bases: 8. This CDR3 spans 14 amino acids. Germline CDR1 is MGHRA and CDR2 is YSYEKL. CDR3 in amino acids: CASTPGTVNNEQFF. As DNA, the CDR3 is TGCGCCAGCACCCCCGGGACAGTTAACAATGAGCAGTTCTTC.

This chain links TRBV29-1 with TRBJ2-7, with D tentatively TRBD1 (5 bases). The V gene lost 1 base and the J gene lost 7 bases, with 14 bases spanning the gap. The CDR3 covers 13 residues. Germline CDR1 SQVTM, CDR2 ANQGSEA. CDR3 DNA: TGCAGCGTTGAAGTGGGGCGGACGGTTGAGCAGTACTTC. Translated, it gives CSVEVGRTVEQYF.

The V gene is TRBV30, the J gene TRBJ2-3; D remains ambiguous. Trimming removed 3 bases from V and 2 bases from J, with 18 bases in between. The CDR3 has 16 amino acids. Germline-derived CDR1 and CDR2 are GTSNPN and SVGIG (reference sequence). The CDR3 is CAWSQNWALDTDTQYF. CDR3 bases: TGTGCCTGGAGCCAGAACTGGGCTCTGGACACAGATACGCAGTATTTT.

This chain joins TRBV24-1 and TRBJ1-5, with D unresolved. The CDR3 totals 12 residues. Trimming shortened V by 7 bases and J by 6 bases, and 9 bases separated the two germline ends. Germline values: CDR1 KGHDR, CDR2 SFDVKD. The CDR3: CATSRGAQPQHF. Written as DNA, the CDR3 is TGTGCCACCAGCCGGGGAGCTCAGCCCCAGCATTTT.

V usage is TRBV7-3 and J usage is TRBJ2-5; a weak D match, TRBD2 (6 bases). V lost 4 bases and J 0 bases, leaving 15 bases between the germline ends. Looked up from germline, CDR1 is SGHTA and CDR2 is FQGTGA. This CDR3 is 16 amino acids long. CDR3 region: CASSSQAGRYQETQYF. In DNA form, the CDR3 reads TGTGCCAGCAGCTCCCAAGCGGGCCGGTACCAAGAGACCCAGTACTTC.

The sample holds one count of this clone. The CDR3 loop reads CASKKRVTYEQYF. The CDR3 region has the DNA TGTGCCAGCAAAAAGCGGGTGACCTACGAGCAGTACTTC. The chain carries TRBV28 and TRBJ2-7, with D maybe TRBD2 (6 bases). This CDR3 is built from 13 residues. Germline CDR1 is MDHEN and CDR2 is SYDVKM. Deletions cut 7 bases from V and 2 bases from J, with 12 bases between.

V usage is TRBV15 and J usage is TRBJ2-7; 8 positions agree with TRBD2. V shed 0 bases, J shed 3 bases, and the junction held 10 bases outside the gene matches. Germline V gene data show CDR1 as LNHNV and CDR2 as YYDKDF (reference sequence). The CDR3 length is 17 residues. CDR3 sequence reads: CATSRENRGRPFYEQYF. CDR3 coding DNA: TGTGCCACCAGCAGAGAGAATCGCGGGAGGCCCTTCTACGAGCAGTACTTC.

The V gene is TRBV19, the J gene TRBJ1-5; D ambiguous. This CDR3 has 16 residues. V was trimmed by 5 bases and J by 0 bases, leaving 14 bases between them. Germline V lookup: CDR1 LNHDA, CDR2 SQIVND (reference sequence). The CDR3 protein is CASSAAGRYSNQPQHF. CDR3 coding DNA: TGTGCCAGTAGTGCCGCGGGCCGGTATAGCAATCAGCCCCAGCATTTT.

CDR3 sequence: CASRTRRGSWHIQYF. In nucleotides, the CDR3 is TGTGCCAGCAGGACCCGTCGAGGGTCTTGGCACATTCAGTACTTC. The gene calls are TRBV27 and TRBJ2-4; a weak D match, TRBD2 (5 bases). Trimming shortened V by 6 bases and J by 8 bases, and 20 bases separated the two germline ends. CDR3 length equals 15 residues. Germline loops: CDR1 MNHEY, CDR2 SMNVEV (reference sequence).

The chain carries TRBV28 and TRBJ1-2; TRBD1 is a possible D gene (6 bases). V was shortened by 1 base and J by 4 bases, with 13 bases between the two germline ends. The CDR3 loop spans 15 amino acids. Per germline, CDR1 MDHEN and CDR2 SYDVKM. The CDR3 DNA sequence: TGTGCCAGCAGTTTATCGGGGGGCAGGGTCTATGGCTACACCTTC. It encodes CASSLSGGRVYGYTF.

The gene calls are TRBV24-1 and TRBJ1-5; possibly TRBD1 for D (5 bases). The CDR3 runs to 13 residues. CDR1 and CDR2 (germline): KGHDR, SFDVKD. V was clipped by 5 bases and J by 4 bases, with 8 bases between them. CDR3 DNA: TGTGCCACCAGTGGTGGGGGGAATCAGCCCCAGCATTTT. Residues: CATSGGGNQPQHF.

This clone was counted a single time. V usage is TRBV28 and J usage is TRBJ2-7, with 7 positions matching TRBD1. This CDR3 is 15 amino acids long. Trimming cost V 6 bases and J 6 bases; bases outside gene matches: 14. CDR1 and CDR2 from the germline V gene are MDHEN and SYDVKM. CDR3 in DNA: TGTGCCAGCAGCGACCCGACAGGGATTCTCTCCGAGCAGTACTTC. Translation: CASSDPTGILSEQYF.

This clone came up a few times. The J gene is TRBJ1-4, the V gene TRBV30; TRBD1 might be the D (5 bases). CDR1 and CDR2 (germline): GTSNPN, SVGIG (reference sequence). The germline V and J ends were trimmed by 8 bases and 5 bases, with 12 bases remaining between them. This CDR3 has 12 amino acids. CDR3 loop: CAHERGNEKLFF. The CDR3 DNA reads TGTGCCCATGAAAGGGGAAATGAAAAACTGTTTTTT.

CDR3 sequence (DNA): TGTGCCACCGGGTCGACAGGGCGCACCGGGGAGCTGTTTTTT. It is translated as CATGSTGRTGELFF. The rearrangement joins TRBV15 to TRBJ2-2; 7 bases are shared with TRBD1. The V and J ends lost 8 bases and 4 bases, in that order; junction bases with no gene match: 7. Germline V lookup: CDR1 LNHNV, CDR2 YYDKDF (reference sequence). The CDR3 has 14 residues.

CDR3 bases: TGTGCCAGCAGTTTTGAGACTAGCGGTAATACGCAGTATTTT. Residues: CASSFETSGNTQYF. The genes are TRBV27 and TRBJ2-3; 9 bases match TRBD2. Trimming at V came to 3 bases and at J to 7 bases, leaving 5 bases not matched to a gene. Germline V gene lookup returns CDR1 MNHEY and CDR2 SMNVEV (reference sequence). The CDR3 consists of 14 residues.

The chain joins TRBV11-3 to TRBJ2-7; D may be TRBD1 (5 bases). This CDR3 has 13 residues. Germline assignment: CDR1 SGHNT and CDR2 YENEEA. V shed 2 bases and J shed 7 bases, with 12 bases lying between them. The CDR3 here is CASSLFPGKEQYF. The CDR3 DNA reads TGTGCCAGCAGCTTATTCCCAGGGAAAGAGCAGTACTTC.

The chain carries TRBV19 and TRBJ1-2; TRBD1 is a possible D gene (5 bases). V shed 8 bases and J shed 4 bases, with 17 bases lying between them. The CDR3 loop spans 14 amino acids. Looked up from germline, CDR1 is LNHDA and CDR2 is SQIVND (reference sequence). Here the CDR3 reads CASRSGGGGYGYTF. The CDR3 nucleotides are TGTGCCAGTCGGTCGGGGGGAGGTGGCTATGGCTACACCTTC.

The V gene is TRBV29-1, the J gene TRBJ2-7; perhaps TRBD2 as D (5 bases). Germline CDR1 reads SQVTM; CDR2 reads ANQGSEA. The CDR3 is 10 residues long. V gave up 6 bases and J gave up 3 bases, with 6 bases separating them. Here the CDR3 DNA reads TGCAGCGTGAGGGACTACGAGCAGTACTTC. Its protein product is CSVRDYEQYF.